The text below deals with one T cell receptor (beta chain). Its antigen is not identified. Constant-segment primers were used for 5'RACE, and the resulting TCR alpha and TCR beta cDNA libraries carried sample barcodes and UMIs. TCRdb recomputed calls from the 5' RACE reads with MiXCR, one row per CDR3 protein. Counted here are fewer than 400,000 distinct CDR3 sequences, roughly 13% occurring once; the ten biggest clones make up around 21%. These data come from a study of T-cell memory formation after mild COVID-19. Study results and limitations: Contracting CD4+ clones sat mainly in CM and EM; CD8+ in EMRA. Day 15 to 85 contractors were CD4/CD8 balanced; later expanders leaned CD4+.

This clonotype was sampled from a man younger than 30 who had mild COVID-19 (a few samples of this study predate the infection). Cell type and time point are not known. The sequenced sample was PBMCs or a T cell subset sorted from them (not recorded which).

This chain's CDR3 is CASSLEAEKLFF. The CDR3 DNA reads as TGTGCCAGCAGCTTAGAAGCTGAAAAACTGTTTTTT. The rearrangement links TRBV11-2 to TRBJ1-4; no clear D. Germline CDR1 SGHAT, CDR2 FQNNGV. V was pared by 0 bases and J by 7 bases, with 3 bases between. The CDR3 is made up of 12 amino acids.